The clone carrying this T cell receptor beta chain came up many times. Its antigen is unidentified. The source of the sample is a study of human T cells and chemical hapten exposure. In the study overall: Per-sample variation in TCR yield stemmed mainly from small pooled library volume differences. General study findings and limits: The count of PT1 expanded TCRs correlated positively with patch test score.

TCRdb re-called the RACE reads through MiXCR, storing one row per CDR3 protein. The sample holds around 80,000 distinct CDR3 sequences, 6% to 8.5% seen once. As to time point: patch test 2, 6 weeks after DPC sensitization. Treatment given: therapeutic diphenylcyclopropenone sensitization with weekly scalp DPC. Germline V lookup: CDR1 DFQATT, CDR2 SNEGSKA (reference sequence). Trimming left V 5 bases short and J 1 base short, with 21 bases between. The CDR3 runs to 17 residues. The sequence came from a young woman with alopecia areata. Some clones in this sample may be carry-over from other donors' samples. This specimen was whole blood, taken in connection with sensitization to the hapten diphenylcyclopropenone (DPC). V and J are TRBV20-1 and TRBJ2-1; a weak D match, TRBD2 (5 bases). This CDR3 reads CSAESSFGELSYNEQFF. Here the CDR3 DNA reads TGCAGTGCTGAATCGTCTTTTGGGGAGCTATCCTACAATGAGCAGTTCTTC.